This T cell receptor beta chain was identified in a study of T cell responses to AZD1222 COVID-19 vaccine. Across the whole study: Pooling of second doses given at about 4 or about 12 weeks was done.

General study findings and limits: Females made up more of the donors, who were largely white British, and clonal diversity may have come out too low. Baseline testing showed seropositivity in only a handful of AZD1222 recipients.

Remarks on this clone: Its antigen is not identified.

TCRdb keeps only in-frame clones here, not all; method: immunoSEQ multiplex PCR. The table records 100,000 to 150,000 clones, 80% to 90% of them present only once. The receptor was derived from an adult in good health. The specimen was peripheral blood, collected on day 0 of AZD1222 vaccination.

CDR3 in DNA: TGTGCCAGCAGTTTACTGGGTGATGGCAATCAGCCCCAGCATTTT. It codes for CASSLLGDGNQPQHF. The chain uses TRBV28 and TRBJ1-5; no clear D. Germline CDR1 MDHEN, CDR2 SYDVKM. Trimming pared 2 bases from V and 2 bases from J, leaving 10 bases between. This CDR3 has 15 amino acids.